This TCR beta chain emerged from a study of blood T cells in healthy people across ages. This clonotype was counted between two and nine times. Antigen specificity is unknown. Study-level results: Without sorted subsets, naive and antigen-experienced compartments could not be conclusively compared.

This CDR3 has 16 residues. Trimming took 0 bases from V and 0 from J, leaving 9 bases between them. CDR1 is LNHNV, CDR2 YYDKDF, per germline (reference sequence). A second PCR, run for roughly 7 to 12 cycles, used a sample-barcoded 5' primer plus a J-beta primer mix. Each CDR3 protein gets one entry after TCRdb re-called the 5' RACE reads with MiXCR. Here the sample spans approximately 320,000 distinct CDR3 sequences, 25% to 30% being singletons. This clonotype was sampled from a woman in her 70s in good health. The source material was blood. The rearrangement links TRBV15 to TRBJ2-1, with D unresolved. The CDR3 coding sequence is TGTGCCACCAGCAGAGAGGGCGCTAGCTCCTACAATGAGCAGTTCTTC. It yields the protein CATSREGASSYNEQFF.